This T cell receptor (beta chain) was sequenced in a study of blood T cell repertoires in COVID-19 (dated by TCRdb to the early 2020s). Turning to the overall study: Samples from collaborators originated in the United States, Italy and Spain and spanned both the acute and convalescent phases of COVID-19. The material from the prospective study consisted of cDNA or gDNA derived from T cells, B-cell-depleted T cells, or PBMCs. Subjects who had been exposed to COVID-19, were actively infected with it, or had recovered from it provided the deeply sampled blood TCRbeta repertoires that made up the dataset. The repertoires were released in a freely available public database intended as a resource for research on the immune response to SARS-CoV-2. The samples were drawn from the first 160 participants of the ongoing ImmuneRACE study and from 1,254 subjects provided by 6 global collaborators. Nearly every sample came with metadata listing a de-identified subject ID, COVID-19 status, age in years and sex. HLA class I and class II types, where available, came from metadata supplied by the sample provider rather than from assay-based typing.

Whole blood was collected in K2EDTA tubes by collaborating institutions according to the institutions' own protocols. Collaborator samples were shipped for TCRbeta analysis as frozen whole blood, isolated PBMCs, or DNA extracted from either sample type. There are 14 amino acids in the CDR3, from cysteine to phenylalanine inclusive. The kept DNA is CDR3 alone, 42 bases in frame from the first base. The CDR1 and CDR2 encoded by the germline V gene (reference sequence) are LNHDA and SQIVND. V is pared back by 6 bases and J by 7 bases, with 18 bases lying between the germline termini. Study-wide conclusions, independent of this receptor: The amount of clinical and demographic metadata varied by source and participant and was provided uncurated.

TCRbeta CDR3 regions were amplified from genomic DNA using the immunoSEQ Assay, a bias-controlled multiplex PCR. The study's own analysis went as follows. The number of nucleated cells in each sample was estimated by amplification of reference gene primers within the assay. Sequence reads were collapsed and filtered to measure the absolute abundance of every unique TCRbeta CDR3 rearrangement. For each sample, productive Simpson clonality was calculated as the square root of Simpson's diversity index across productive rearrangements. In TCRdb, the immuneACCESS table is reduced to in-frame sequences with V and J assigned. These tables do not hold every clone; where another copy was compared, an unresolved V gene accounts for under half, and the others remain unexplained. V, J and clone size are taken as reported in that table, and D and trimming were inferred from the DNA itself. The sample records a few hundred thousand clones, approximately 90% of which are singletons. Under 5% of the sample comes from the top ten.

Notes on this clone: The target of this receptor is not known. Per-base quality was not reported, and no clone a single base away is much larger than it. Other DNA variants within this sample encode the same CDR3.

The sequence derives from a woman between 45 and 65 years old with active or convalescent COVID-19. Recombination linked TRBV19 to TRBJ1-2; the D gene lacks a confident call. Sequencing input: peripheral blood. The encoded CDR3 is CASRGGLLGGGYTF. The nucleotides are TGTGCCAGTAGGGGCGGGCTTCTAGGTGGTGGCTACACCTTC.